These 22 T cell receptor beta chains came from one sample sequenced in a study of CD8 T cells in Susac syndrome. Reverse transcription of roughly 0.45 to 1 ug RNA used random hexamers. TCRdb processed the immunoSEQ multiplex PCR reads anew with MiXCR; each CDR3 protein has one entry. The profile shows more than 200,000 distinct CDR3 sequences, about 94% of them singletons. Sequenced: CD4+ T cells from PBMCs. The receptors shown here come from a human donor with Susac syndrome.

This clonotype was picked up one time. The gene calls are TRBV28 and TRBJ2-7; D call uncertain. Trimming stripped 6 bases from V and 2 bases from J, with 11 bases between. CDR1 and CDR2 (germline): MDHEN, SYDVKM. The CDR3 sequence is 13 residues long. The CDR3 spells CASRGTVAYEQYF. CDR3 sequence (DNA): TGTGCCAGCAGGGGAACGGTAGCCTACGAGCAGTACTTC.

The chain joins TRBV15 to TRBJ1-1; 8 positions agree with TRBD1. The CDR3 has 15 residues. Germline V lookup: CDR1 LNHNV, CDR2 YYDKDF (reference sequence). Trimming cost V 2 bases and J 1 base; bases outside gene matches: 3. CDR3 coding DNA: TGTGCCACCAGCAGACCGACAGGGGCGAACACTGAAGCTTTCTTT. This gives the protein CATSRPTGANTEAFF.

The V gene is TRBV4-3, the J gene TRBJ1-1; D is ambiguous. CDR3 length: 15 amino acids. Germline V CDR1 and CDR2: LGHNA, YSLEER. The V end was cut by 0 bases, the J end by 0 bases, with 8 bases between. CDR3 sequence reads: CASSQDQTVNTEAFF. The CDR3 DNA follows: TGCGCCAGCAGCCAAGACCAGACGGTGAACACTGAAGCTTTCTTT.

The chain joins TRBV29-1 to TRBJ1-1; D is unclear. CDR3 length: 11 amino acids. Trimming removed 5 bases from V and 4 bases from J, with 8 bases in between. Germline CDR1 reads SQVTM; CDR2 reads ANQGSEA. CDR3 in DNA: TGCAGCGTTCGGGGAGGCACTGAAGCTTTCTTT. Translating it yields CSVRGGTEAFF.

This chain links TRBV20-1 with TRBJ1-5; D unresolved. Trimming pared 5 bases from V and 2 bases from J, leaving 7 bases between. This CDR3 contains 12 residues. From germline, CDR1 is DFQATT and CDR2 SNEGSKA (reference sequence). CDR3 in amino acids: CSAPEGNQPQHF. CDR3 DNA: TGCAGTGCTCCAGAAGGCAATCAGCCCCAGCATTTT.

J is TRBJ1-6 and V is TRBV28; 7 positions agree with TRBD1. CDR3 length equals 12 residues. CDR1 MDHEN and CDR2 SYDVKM come from the germline V gene. J gave up 9 bases and V 8 bases, and 4 bases lay outside the gene matches. The CDR3 sequence: CASQTGASPLHF. In DNA form, the CDR3 reads TGTGCCAGCCAAACAGGGGCTTCACCCCTCCACTTT.

The J gene is TRBJ2-3, the V gene TRBV4-1, with 7 bases identical to TRBD2. The trim removed 0 bases at V and 6 bases at J, leaving 6 bases unmatched. Germline CDR1 MGHRA, CDR2 YSYEKL. The CDR3 runs 15 residues. The CDR3: CASSQDRTSADTQYF. Here the CDR3 DNA reads TGCGCCAGCAGCCAAGACCGGACTAGTGCGGATACGCAGTATTTT.

V is TRBV5-4 and J is TRBJ2-6, with D unclear. There are 16 residues in the CDR3. The germline V gene has CDR1 SGHNT and CDR2 YYREEE (reference sequence). Trimming shortened V by 4 bases and J by 1 base, and 12 bases separated the two germline ends. The CDR3 loop reads CASSLPQGSGANVLTF. CDR3 nucleotides: TGTGCCAGCAGCCTACCACAAGGTTCTGGGGCCAACGTCCTGACTTTC.

DNA for the CDR3: TGTGCCAGCAGTGCCCCCCCCGAGGGGCTTCGGAACACCGGGGAGCTGTTTTTT. This sequence encodes CASSAPPEGLRNTGELFF. The chain has TRBV12-3 or TRBV12-4 and TRBJ2-2; perhaps D is TRBD1 or TRBD2 (5 bases each). V lost 5 bases, J lost 1 base, and 20 bases lay in between. The CDR3 extends over 18 amino acids.

This chain joins TRBV5-5 and TRBJ1-4; D is uncertain. V was shortened by 0 bases and J by 0 bases, with 6 bases between the two germline ends. Germline V gene data show CDR1 as SGHKS and CDR2 as YYEKEE (reference sequence). The CDR3 is 15 amino acids. CDR3 sequence: CASSLGGPTNEKLFF. The CDR3, as DNA: TGTGCCAGCAGCTTGGGCGGTCCAACTAATGAAAAACTGTTTTTT. Full variable domain (outside the CDR3, taken from reference TRBV5-5 and TRBJ1-4): DAGVTQSPTHLIKTRGQQVTLRCSPISGHKSVSWYQQVLGQGPQFIFQYYEKEERGRGNFPDRFSARQFPNYSSELNVNALLLGDSALYLCASSLGGPTNEKLFFGSGTQLSVL.

DNA of the CDR3: TGTGCCTGGAAGGTAGTCTATGGCTACACCTTC. As protein: CAWKVVYGYTF. The chain is built from TRBV30 and TRBJ1-2; D is unresolved. V was shortened by 4 bases and J by 4 bases, with 7 bases between the two germline ends. Per germline, CDR1 GTSNPN and CDR2 SVGIG (reference sequence). The CDR3 covers 11 residues.

The rearrangement links TRBV12-3 or TRBV12-4 to TRBJ1-3, with no clear D. Between the trimmed V and J ends, which lost 6 bases and 0 bases, there was a span of 9 bases. The CDR3 sequence is 14 residues long. CDR3 coding DNA: TGTGCCAGCAGCCTCCAAAGCTCTGGAAACACCATATATTTT. This sequence encodes CASSLQSSGNTIYF.

The gene calls are TRBV12-3 or TRBV12-4 and TRBJ2-5; TRBD2 matches at 8 bases. The junction had 11 bases not matched to a gene; V was cut back by 1 base and J by 4 bases. The CDR3 sequence is 17 residues long. CDR3: CASSLEAGGASAETQYF. The CDR3 nucleotides read TGTGCCAGCAGTTTAGAGGCGGGGGGCGCCTCAGCAGAGACCCAGTACTTC.

This chain uses TRBV5-1 with TRBJ2-1, with 11 bases identical to TRBD1. The V gene end was trimmed by 0 bases and the J gene end by 9 bases; junction bases not matched to a gene: 2. The germline V gene has CDR1 SGHRS and CDR2 YFSETQ. The CDR3 extends over 14 amino acids. The CDR3 here is CASSLGTGGIEQFF. Here the CDR3 DNA reads TGCGCCAGCAGCTTGGGGACAGGGGGCATTGAGCAGTTCTTC.

This chain joins TRBV20-1 and TRBJ1-4; D not certain. CDR3 length: 15 residues. The V end lost 1 base, the J end lost 3 bases, and 12 bases lay between the germline ends. The germline CDR1 and CDR2 sequences are DFQATT and SNEGSKA (reference sequence). CDR3 protein: CSARASGISNEKLFF. In nucleotides, the CDR3 is TGCAGTGCTAGAGCCTCGGGGATCTCTAATGAAAAACTGTTTTTT.

The gene calls are TRBV7-9 and TRBJ2-3; tentatively, D is TRBD1 (5 bases). The length of the CDR3 is 14 residues. V was cut by 2 bases and J by 1 base, with 7 bases left in between. CDR1 SEHNR and CDR2 FQNEAQ come from the germline V gene (reference sequence). The CDR3 coding sequence is TGTGCCAGCAGCTTACGACAGCGCACAGATACGCAGTATTTT. Translating gives CASSLRQRTDTQYF.

With regard to this clonotype: At one end, the junction sequence differs from germline, possibly due to a read error. The chain has TRBV20-1 and TRBJ2-5; D may match TRBD1 or TRBD2 (6 bases each). This CDR3 is built from 12 residues. Germline lookup yields CDR1 DFQATT and CDR2 SNEGSKA (reference sequence). CDR3 in amino acids: CSATEGGSTEYF. DNA for the CDR3: TGCAGTGCTACAGAGGGGGGCTCGACCGAGTACTTC.

The chain links TRBV7-9 to TRBJ2-5, with D possibly matching TRBD2 (5 bases). CDR1 and CDR2 from the germline V gene are SEHNR and FQNEAQ (reference sequence). The CDR3 is made up of 15 amino acids. Between the trimmed V and J ends, which lost 1 base and 3 bases, there was a span of 12 bases. As DNA, the CDR3 is TGTGCCAGCAGCTTAGGGAAGACTATTGAAGAGACCCAGTACTTC. Translation: CASSLGKTIEETQYF.

This clonotype appeared once. The chain links TRBV4-2 to TRBJ1-5; the D gene is possibly TRBD1 (5 bases). Trimming left V 0 bases short and J 3 bases short, with 9 bases between. CDR1 and CDR2 from the germline V gene are LGHNA and YNFKEQ. This CDR3 comprises 15 residues. CDR3 in DNA: TGTGCCAGCAGCCAAGATTGGGACCCCAATCAGCCCCAGCATTTT. Translating it yields CASSQDWDPNQPQHF.

This chain uses TRBV19 with TRBJ1-1; the match to TRBD1 covers 8 bases. The V gene's germline CDR1 is LNHDA and CDR2 SQIVND (reference sequence). J gave up 1 base and V 3 bases, and 1 base lay outside the gene matches. This CDR3 has 14 amino acids. The CDR3 sequence: CASSMDRENTEAFF. The CDR3, as DNA: TGTGCCAGTAGTATGGACAGGGAGAACACTGAAGCTTTCTTT. Combining the CDR3 with reference TRBV19 and TRBJ1-1 gives the whole variable domain DGGITQSPKYLFRKEGQNVTLSCEQNLNHDAMYWYRQDPGQGLRLIYYSQIVNDFQKGDIAEGYSVSREKKESFPLTVTSAQKNPTAFYLCASSMDRENTEAFFGQGTRLTVV.

In DNA form, the CDR3 reads TGTGCCAGCAGTCCTCTGGAGGGGTTGGAGACCCAGTACTTC. It is translated as CASSPLEGLETQYF. This chain links TRBV12-3 or TRBV12-4 with TRBJ2-5; D might be TRBD2 (6 bases). V dropped 5 bases and J dropped 5 bases, with 15 bases sitting between them. This CDR3 has 14 amino acids.

V is TRBV5-6 and J is TRBJ1-2; TRBD1 is a possible D gene (6 bases). Germline lookup yields CDR1 SGHDT and CDR2 YYEEEE. V lost 4 bases and J lost 3, with 16 bases in between. The CDR3 has 15 residues. The CDR3 sequence is CASSPGRGVDYGYTF. CDR3 bases: TGTGCCAGCAGCCCTGGAAGGGGGGTCGACTATGGCTACACCTTC.